The source of this TCR beta chain is a study of cytotoxic CD8 clonotypes in ibrutinib-treated CLL. As for the study in general: Among the patients, around 10 presented as relapsed/refractory and about 16 as treatment-naive; roughly 17 showed unmutated IGHV.

The CDR3 sequence is 16 residues long. Trimming removed 3 bases at V and 8 bases at J, with 22 bases between. CDR1 MNHEY and CDR2 SVGAGI come from the germline V gene. Study results and limitations: Clonotypes that were public were uncommon, and they contracted or stayed stable on treatment.

Method: immunoSEQ multiplex PCR; TCRdb's copy keeps in-frame clones and lacks some. The sample includes around 200,000 clones, just under 80% of them seen just once. As regards this clone: What it binds is not known.

J is TRBJ1-2 and V is TRBV6-5; possible D gene TRBD1, 6 bases. This clonotype was obtained from a human donor with chronic lymphocytic leukemia. Here the sequenced sample was PBMCs, taken after 12 months of ibrutinib treatment. Written as DNA, the CDR3 is TGTGCCAGCAGTTATTCGGTACAGGGTGCTGTGGGGGGCTACACCTTC. Translation: CASSYSVQGAVGGYTF.